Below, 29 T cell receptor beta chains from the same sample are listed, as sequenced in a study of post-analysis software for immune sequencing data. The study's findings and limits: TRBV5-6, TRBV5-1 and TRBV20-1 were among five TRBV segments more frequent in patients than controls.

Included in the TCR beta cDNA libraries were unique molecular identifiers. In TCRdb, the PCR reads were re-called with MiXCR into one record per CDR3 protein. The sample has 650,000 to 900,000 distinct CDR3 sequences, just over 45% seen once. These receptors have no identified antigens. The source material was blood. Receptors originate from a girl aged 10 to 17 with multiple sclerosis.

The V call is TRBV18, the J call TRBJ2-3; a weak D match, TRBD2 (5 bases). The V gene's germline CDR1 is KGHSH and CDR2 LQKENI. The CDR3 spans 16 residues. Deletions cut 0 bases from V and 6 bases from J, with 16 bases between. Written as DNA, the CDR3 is TGTGCCAGCTCACCACCGGAGGCCCCAGGCCGGGATACGCAGTATTTT. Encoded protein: CASSPPEAPGRDTQYF.

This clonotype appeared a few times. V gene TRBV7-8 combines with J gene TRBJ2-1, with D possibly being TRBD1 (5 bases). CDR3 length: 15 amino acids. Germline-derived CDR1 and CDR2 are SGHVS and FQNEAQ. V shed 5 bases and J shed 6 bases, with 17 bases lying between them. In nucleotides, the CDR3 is TGTGCCAGCAGCCCCTGGGGCGGAAAACTCAATGAGCAGTTCTTC. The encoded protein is CASSPWGGKLNEQFF.

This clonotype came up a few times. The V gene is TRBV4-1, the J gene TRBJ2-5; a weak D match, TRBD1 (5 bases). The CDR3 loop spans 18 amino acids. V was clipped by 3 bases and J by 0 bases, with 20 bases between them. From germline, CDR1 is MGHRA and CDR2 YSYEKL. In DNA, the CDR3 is TGCGCCAGCAGCCACGATTCTCAGGGATCCCCGTACCAAGAGACCCAGTACTTC. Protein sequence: CASSHDSQGSPYQETQYF.

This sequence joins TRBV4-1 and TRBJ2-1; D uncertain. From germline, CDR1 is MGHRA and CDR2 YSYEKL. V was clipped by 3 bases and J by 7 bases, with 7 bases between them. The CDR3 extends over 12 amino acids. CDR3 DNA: TGCGCCAGCAGCCACCCGGAGAATGAGCAGTTCTTC. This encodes CASSHPENEQFF.

In nucleotides, the CDR3 is TGTGCCAGCAGGATGGACAGGGGGGACAATGAGCAGTTCTTC. Amino acid sequence: CASRMDRGDNEQFF. J is TRBJ2-1 and V is TRBV7-9; TRBD1 aligns across 10 bases. The germline CDR1 and CDR2 sequences are SEHNR and FQNEAQ (reference sequence). The CDR3 runs 14 residues. Unmatched junction bases numbered 4, after V lost 6 bases and J lost 5 bases.

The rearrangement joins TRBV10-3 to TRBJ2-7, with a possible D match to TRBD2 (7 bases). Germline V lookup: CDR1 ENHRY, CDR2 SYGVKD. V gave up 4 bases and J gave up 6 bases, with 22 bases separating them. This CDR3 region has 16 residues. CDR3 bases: TGTGCCATCAGTGGACCGCGGGGGACAAGTACAGCCGAGCAGTACTTC. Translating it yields CAISGPRGTSTAEQYF.

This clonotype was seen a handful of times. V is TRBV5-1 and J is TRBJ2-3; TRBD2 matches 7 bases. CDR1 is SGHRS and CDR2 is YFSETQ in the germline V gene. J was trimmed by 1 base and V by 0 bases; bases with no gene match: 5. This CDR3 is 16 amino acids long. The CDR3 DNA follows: TGCGCCAGCAGCTTGGGGCTAGCGGACCGCACAGATACGCAGTATTTT. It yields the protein CASSLGLADRTDTQYF.

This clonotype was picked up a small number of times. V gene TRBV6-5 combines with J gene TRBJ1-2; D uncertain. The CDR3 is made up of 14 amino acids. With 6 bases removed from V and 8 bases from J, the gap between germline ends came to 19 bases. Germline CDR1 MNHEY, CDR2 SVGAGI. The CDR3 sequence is CASSRVKGGEGYTF. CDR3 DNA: TGTGCCAGCAGCAGAGTAAAGGGTGGGGAAGGCTACACCTTC.

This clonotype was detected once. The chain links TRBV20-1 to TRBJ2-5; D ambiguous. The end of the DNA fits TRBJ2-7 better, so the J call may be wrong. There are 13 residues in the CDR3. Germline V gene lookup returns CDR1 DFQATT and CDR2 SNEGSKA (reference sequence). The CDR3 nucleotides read TGCAGTGCTAGAGATACATCCCCCGGCGAGCAGTACTTC. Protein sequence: CSARDTSPGEQYF.

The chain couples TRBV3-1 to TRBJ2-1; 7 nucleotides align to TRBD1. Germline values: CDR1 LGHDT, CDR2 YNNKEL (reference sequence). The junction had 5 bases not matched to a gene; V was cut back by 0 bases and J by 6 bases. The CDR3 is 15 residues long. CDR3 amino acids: CASSQDSTGSNEQFF. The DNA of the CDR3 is TGTGCCAGCAGCCAAGATTCGACAGGGTCCAATGAGCAGTTCTTC.

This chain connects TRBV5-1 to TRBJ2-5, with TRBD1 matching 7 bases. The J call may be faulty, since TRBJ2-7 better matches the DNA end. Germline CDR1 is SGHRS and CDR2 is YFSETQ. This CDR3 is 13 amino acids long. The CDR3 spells CASARDRNYEQYF. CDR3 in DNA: TGCGCCAGCGCCCGGGACAGAAACTACGAGCAGTACTTC.

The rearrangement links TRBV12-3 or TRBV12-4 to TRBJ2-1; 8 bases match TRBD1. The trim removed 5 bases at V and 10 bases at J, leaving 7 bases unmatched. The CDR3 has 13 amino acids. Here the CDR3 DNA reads TGTGCCAGCAGTAGAGACAGGGGTCGCGAGCAGTTCTTC. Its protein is CASSRDRGREQFF.

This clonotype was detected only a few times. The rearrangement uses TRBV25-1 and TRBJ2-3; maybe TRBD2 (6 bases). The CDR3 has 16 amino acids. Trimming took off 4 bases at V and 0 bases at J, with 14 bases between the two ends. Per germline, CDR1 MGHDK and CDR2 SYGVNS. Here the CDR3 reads CASSGLRGGSTDTQYF. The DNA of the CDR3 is TGTGCCAGCAGTGGACTTCGTGGGGGGAGCACAGATACGCAGTATTTT.

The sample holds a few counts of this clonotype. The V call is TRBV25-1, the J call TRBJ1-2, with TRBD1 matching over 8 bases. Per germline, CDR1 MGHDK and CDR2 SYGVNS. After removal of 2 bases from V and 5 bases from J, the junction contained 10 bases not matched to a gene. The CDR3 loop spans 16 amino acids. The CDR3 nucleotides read TGTGCCAGCAGTGAAGCCGGGACAGGTATTTGGTATGGCTACACCTTC. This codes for CASSEAGTGIWYGYTF.

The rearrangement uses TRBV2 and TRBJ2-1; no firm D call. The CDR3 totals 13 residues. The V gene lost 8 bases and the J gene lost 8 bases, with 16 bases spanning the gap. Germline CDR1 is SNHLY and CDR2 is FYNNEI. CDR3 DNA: TGTGCCAGCTCTACTGGATCCCCGGATGAGCAGTTCTTC. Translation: CASSTGSPDEQFF. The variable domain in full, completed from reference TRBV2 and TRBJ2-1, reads EPEVTQTPSHQVTQMGQEVILRCVPISNHLYFYWYRQILGQKVEFLVSFYNNEISEKSEIFDDQFSVERPDGSNFTLKIRSTKLEDSAMYFCASSTGSPDEQFFGPGTRLTVL.

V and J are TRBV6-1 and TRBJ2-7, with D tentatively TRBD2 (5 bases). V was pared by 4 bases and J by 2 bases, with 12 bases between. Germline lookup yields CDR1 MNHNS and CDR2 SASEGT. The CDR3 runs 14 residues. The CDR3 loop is CASSGTDYTYEQYF. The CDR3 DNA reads TGTGCCAGCAGTGGGACTGATTATACCTACGAGCAGTACTTC.

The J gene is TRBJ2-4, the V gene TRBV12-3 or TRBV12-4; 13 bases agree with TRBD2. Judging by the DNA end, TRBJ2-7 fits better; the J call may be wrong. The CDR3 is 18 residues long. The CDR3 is CASSLAMSGTSGIGEQYF. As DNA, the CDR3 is TGTGCCAGCAGTTTAGCGATGAGCGGGACTAGCGGGATCGGCGAGCAGTACTTC.

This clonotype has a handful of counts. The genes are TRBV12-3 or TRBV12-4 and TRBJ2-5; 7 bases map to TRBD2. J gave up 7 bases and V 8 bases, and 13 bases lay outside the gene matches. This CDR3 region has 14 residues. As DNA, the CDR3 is TGTGCCAGCCTCTCTGAGCCTCCGGGGGGGACCCAGTACTTC. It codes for CASLSEPPGGTQYF.

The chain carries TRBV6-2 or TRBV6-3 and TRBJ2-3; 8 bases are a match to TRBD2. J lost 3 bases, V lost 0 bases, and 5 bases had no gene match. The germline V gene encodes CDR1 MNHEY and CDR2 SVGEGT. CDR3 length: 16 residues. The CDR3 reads CASSYSSGGGTDTQYF. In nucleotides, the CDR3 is TGTGCCAGCAGTTACTCCAGCGGGGGTGGGACAGATACGCAGTATTTT.

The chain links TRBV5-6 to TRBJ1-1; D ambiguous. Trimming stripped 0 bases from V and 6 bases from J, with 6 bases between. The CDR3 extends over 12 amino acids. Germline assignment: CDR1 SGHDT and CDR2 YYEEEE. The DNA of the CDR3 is TGTGCCAGCAGCTTGGGAGAAGCTGAAGCTTTCTTT. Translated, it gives CASSLGEAEAFF. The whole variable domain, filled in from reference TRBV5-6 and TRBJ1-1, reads DAGVTQSPTHLIKTRGQQVTLRCSPKSGHDTVSWYQQALGQGPQFIFQYYEEEERQRGNFPDRFSGHQFPNYSSELNVNALLLGDSALYLCASSLGEAEAFFGQGTRLTVV.

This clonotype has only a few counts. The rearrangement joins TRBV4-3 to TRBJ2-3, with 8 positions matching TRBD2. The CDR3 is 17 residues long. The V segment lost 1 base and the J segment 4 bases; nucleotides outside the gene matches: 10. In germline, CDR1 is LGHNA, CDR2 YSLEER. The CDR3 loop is CASSQGFKREWPDTQYF. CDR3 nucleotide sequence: TGCGCCAGCAGCCAAGGATTCAAGCGGGAGTGGCCAGATACGCAGTATTTT.

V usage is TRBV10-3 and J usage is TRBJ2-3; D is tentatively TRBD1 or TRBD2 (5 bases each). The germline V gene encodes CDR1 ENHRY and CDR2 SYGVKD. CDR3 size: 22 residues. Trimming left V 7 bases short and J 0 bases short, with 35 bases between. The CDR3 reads CAIKVAGSWDPGSGYSTDTQYF. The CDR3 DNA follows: TGTGCCATCAAAGTGGCCGGCTCGTGGGACCCGGGGAGTGGGTATAGCACAGATACGCAGTATTTT.

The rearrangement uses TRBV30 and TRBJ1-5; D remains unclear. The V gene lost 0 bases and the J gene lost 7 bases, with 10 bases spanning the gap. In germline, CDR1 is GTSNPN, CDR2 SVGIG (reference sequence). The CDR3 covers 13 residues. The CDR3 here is CAWSVHGEQPQHF. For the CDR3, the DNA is TGTGCCTGGAGTGTACATGGGGAGCAGCCCCAGCATTTT.

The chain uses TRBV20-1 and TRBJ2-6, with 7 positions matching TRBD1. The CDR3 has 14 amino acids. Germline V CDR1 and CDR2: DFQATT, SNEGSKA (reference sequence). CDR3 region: CNGTEDSGANVLTF. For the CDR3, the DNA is TGCAATGGGACAGAGGACTCTGGGGCCAACGTCCTGACTTTC.

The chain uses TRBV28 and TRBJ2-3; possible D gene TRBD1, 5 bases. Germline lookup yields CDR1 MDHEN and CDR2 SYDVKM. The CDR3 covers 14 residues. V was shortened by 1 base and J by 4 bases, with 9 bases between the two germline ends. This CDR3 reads CASSLLPGSDTQYF. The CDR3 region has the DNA TGTGCCAGCAGTTTATTACCAGGGTCAGATACGCAGTATTTT.

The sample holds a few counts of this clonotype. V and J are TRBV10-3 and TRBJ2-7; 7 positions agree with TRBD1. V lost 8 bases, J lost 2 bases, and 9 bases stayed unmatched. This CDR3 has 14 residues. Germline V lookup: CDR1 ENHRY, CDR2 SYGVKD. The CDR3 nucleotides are TGTGCCATCGGTGGTGGGACAGCACCCTACGAGCAGTACTTC. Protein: CAIGGGTAPYEQYF.

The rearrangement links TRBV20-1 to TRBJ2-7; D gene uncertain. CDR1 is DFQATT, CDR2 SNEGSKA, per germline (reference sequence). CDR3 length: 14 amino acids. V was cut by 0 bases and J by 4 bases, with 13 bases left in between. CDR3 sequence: CSARDPEGRYEQYF. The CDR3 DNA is TGCAGTGCTAGAGACCCGGAAGGGCGTTACGAGCAGTACTTC.

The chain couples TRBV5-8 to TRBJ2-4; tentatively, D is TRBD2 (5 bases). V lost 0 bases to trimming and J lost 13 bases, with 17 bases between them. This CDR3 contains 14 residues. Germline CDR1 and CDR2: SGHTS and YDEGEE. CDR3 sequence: CASSLVTGFGEQYF. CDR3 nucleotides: TGTGCCAGCAGCTTGGTTACGGGATTTGGTGAGCAGTACTTC.

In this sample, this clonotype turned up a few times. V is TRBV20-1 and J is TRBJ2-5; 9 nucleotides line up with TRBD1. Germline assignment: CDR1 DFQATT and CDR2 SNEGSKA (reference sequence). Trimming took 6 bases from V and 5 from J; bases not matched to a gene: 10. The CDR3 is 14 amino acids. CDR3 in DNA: TGCAGTGCCCTAACAACAGGGGGCAAGGAGACCCAGTACTTC. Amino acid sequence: CSALTTGGKETQYF.